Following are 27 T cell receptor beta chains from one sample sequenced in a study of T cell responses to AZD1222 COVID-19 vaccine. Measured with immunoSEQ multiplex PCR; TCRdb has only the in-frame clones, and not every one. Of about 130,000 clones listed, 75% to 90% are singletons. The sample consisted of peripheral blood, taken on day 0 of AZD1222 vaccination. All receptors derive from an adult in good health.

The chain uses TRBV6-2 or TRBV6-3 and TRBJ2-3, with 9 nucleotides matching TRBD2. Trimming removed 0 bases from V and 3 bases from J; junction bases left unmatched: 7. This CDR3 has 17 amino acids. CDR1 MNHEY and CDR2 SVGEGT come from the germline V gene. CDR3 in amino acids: CASSYSNGTSWTDTQYF. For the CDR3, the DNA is TGTGCCAGCAGTTACTCGAATGGGACTAGCTGGACAGATACGCAGTATTTT.

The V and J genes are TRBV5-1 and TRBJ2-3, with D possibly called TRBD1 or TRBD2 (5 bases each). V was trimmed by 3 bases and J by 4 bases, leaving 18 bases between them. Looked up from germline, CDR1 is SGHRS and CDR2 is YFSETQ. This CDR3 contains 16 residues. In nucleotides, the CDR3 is TGCGCCAGCAGCTCCCGGGGCATTGAGCTTCCAGATACGCAGTATTTT. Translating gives CASSSRGIELPDTQYF.

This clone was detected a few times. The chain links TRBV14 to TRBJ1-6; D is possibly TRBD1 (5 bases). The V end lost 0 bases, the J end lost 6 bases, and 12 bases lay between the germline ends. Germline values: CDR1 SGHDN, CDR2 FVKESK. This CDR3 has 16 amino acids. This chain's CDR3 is CASSQEAGFGNSPLHF. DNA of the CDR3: TGTGCCAGCAGCCAAGAAGCAGGGTTTGGTAATTCACCCCTCCACTTT.

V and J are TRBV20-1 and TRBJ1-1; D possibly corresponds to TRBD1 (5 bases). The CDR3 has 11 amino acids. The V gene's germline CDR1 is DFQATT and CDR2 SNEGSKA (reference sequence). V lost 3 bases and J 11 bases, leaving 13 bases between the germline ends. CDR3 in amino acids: CSASGGIMAFF. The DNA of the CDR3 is TGCAGTGCTAGCGGGGGTATAATGGCTTTCTTT.

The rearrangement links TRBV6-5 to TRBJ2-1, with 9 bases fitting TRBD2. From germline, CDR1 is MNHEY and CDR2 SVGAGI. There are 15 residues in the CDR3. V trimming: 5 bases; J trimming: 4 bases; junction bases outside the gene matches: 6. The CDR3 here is CASSKPTSGYNEQFF. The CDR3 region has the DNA TGTGCCAGCAGTAAACCGACTAGCGGATACAATGAGCAGTTCTTC.

CDR3 bases: TGTGCCAGCCGGGGACAGAACCCTAACTATGGCTACACCTTC. Protein sequence: CASRGQNPNYGYTF. V gene TRBV27 combines with J gene TRBJ1-2; 7 bases are a match to TRBD1. V was clipped by 8 bases and J by 0 bases; unmatched bases: 6. This CDR3 has 14 amino acids. Per germline, CDR1 MNHEY and CDR2 SMNVEV (reference sequence).

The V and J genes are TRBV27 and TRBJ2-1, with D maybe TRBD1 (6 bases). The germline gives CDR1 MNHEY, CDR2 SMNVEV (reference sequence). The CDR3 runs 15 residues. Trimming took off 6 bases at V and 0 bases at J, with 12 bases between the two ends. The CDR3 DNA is TGTGCCAGCAGGGAACTAGGGGGCTCCTACAATGAGCAGTTCTTC. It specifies CASRELGGSYNEQFF.

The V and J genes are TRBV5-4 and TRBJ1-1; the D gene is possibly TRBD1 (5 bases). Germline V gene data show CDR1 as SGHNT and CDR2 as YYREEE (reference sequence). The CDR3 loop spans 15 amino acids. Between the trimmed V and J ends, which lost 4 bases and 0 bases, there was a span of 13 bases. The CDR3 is CASSGLGRMNTEAFF. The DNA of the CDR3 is TGTGCCAGCAGCGGGTTGGGACGGATGAACACTGAAGCTTTCTTT.

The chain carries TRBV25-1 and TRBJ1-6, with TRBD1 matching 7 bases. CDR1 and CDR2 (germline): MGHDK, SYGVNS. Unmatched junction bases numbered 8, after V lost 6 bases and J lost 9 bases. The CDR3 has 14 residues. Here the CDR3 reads CASRAGGGSSPLHF. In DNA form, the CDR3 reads TGTGCCAGCAGGGCAGGGGGTGGGAGTTCACCCCTCCACTTT.

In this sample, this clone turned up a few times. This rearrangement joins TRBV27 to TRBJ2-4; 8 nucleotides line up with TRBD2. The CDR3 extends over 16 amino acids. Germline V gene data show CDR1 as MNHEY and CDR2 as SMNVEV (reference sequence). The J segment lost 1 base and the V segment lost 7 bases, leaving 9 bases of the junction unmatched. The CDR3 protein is CASTPGGVGAKNIQYF. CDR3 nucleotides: TGTGCCAGCACCCCGGGAGGGGTCGGTGCCAAAAACATTCAGTACTTC.

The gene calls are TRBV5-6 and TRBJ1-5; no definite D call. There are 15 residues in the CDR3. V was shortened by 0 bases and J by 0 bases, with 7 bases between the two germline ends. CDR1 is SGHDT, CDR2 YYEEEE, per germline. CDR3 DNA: TGTGCCAGCAGCTTGGGCTATTATAGCAATCAGCCCCAGCATTTT. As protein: CASSLGYYSNQPQHF.

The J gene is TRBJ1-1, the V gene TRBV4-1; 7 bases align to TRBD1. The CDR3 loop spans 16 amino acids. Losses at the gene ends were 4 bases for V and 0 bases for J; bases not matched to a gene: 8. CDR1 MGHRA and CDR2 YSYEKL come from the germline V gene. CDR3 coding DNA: TGCGCCAGCAGCCCACGACAGGGAGTTATGAACACTGAAGCTTTCTTT. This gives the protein CASSPRQGVMNTEAFF.

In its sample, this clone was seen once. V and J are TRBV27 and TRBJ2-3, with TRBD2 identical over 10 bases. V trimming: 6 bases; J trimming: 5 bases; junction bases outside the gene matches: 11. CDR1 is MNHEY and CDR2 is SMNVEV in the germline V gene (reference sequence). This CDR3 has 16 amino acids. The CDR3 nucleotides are TGTGCCAGCAGCCCCCCAGGAGTAGCGGGAGGAGATACGCAGTATTTT. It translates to CASSPPGVAGGDTQYF.

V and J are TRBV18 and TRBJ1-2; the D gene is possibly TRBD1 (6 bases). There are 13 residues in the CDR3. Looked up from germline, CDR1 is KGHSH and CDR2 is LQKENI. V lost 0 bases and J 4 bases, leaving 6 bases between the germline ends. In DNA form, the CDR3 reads TGTGCCAGCTCACCACCGGGGGCCTATGGCTACACCTTC. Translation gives CASSPPGAYGYTF.

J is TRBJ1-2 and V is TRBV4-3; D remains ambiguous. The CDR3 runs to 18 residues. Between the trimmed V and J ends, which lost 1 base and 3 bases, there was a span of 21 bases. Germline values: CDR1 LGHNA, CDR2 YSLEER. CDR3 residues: CASSQGHSGYGSDYGYTF. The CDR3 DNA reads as TGCGCCAGCAGCCAAGGGCACAGCGGGTATGGGTCGGACTATGGCTACACCTTC.

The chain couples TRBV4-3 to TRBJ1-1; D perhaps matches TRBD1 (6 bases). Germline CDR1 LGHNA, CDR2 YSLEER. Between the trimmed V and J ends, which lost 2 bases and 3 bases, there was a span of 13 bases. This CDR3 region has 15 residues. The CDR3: CASSQYSTGHTEAFF. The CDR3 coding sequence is TGCGCCAGCAGCCAATATTCGACAGGTCACACTGAAGCTTTCTTT.

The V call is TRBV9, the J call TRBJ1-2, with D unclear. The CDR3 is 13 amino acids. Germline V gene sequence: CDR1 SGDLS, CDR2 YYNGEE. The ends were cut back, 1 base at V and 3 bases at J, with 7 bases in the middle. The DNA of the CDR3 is TGTGCCAGCAGCGTACAGAATGACTATGGCTACACCTTC. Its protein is CASSVQNDYGYTF.

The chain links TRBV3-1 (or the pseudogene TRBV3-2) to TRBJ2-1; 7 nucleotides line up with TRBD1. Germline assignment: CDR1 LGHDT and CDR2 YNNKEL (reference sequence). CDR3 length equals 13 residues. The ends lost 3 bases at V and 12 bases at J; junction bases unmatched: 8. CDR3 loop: CASSHNDRVGQFF. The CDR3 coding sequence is TGTGCCAGCAGCCATAATGACAGGGTAGGGCAGTTCTTC.

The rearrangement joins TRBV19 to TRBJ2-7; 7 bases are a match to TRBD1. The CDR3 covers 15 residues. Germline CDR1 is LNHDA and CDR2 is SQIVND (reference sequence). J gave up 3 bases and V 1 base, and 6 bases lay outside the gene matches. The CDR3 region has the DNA TGTGCCAGTAGTATAGGACAGGGTCACCTCTACGAGCAGTACTTC. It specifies CASSIGQGHLYEQYF.

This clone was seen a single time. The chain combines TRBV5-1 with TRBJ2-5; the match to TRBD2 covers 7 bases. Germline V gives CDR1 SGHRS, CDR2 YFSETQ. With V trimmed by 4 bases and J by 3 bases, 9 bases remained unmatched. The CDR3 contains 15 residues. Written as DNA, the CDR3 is TGCGCCAGCAGCGCCGGGGACTACACGAAAGAGACCCAGTACTTC. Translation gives CASSAGDYTKETQYF.

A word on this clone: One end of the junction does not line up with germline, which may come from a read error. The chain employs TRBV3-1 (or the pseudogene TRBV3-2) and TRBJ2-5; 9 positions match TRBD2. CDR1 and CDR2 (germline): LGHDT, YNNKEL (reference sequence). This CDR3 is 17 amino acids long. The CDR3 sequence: CARSQTGRGGLQETQYF. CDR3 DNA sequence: TGTGCCCGCAGCCAAACGGGGCGGGGGGGCCTGCAAGAGACCCAGTACTTC.

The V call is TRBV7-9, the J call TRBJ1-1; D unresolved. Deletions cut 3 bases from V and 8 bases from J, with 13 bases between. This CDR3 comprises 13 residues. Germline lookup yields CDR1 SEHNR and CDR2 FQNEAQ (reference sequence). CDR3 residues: CASSLNGPQEAFF. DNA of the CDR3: TGTGCCAGCAGCTTGAACGGGCCACAGGAAGCTTTCTTT.

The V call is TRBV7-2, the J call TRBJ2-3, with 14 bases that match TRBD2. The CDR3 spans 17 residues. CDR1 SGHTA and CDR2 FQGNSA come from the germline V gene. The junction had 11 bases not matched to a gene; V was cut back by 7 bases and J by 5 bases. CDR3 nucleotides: TGTGCCAGCAACCCCTCGACTAGCGGGAGGGAGAGAGATACGCAGTATTTT. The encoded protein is CASNPSTSGRERDTQYF.

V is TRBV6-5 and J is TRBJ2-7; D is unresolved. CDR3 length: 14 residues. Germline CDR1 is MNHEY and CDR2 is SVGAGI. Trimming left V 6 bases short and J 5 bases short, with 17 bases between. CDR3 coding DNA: TGTGCCAGCAGCTTCGACCCTGGAATCAACGAGCAGTACTTC. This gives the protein CASSFDPGINEQYF.

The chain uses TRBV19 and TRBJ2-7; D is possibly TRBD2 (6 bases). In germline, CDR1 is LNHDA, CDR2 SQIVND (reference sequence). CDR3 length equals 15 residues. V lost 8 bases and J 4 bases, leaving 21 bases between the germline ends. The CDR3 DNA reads TGTGCCAGTCGGTCCAAAACGGGACTGCTATACGAGCAGTACTTC. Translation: CASRSKTGLLYEQYF.

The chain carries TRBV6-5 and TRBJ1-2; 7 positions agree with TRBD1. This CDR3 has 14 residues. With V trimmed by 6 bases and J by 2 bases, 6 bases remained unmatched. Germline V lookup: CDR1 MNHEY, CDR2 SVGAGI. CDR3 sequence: CASRSGQRNYGYTF. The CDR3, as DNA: TGTGCCAGCAGGTCGGGACAGCGAAACTATGGCTACACCTTC.

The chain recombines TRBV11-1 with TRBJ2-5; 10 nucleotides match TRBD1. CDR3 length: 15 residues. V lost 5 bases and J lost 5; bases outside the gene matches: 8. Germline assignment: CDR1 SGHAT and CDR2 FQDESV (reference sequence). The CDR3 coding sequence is TGTGCCAGCAGCAAAGACAGGGGGCGCAGGGAGACCCAGTACTTC. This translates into CASSKDRGRRETQYF.